Shown below are 24 T cell receptor beta chains from a single sample sequenced in a study of blood T cells in healthy people across ages. It was with a sample-barcoded 5' primer and a J-beta primer mix that a second PCR of roughly 7 to 12 cycles was run. TCRdb analysed the 5' RACE reads with MiXCR anew, one entry per CDR3 protein. The sample lists hundreds of thousands of distinct CDR3 sequences, roughly 60% occurring once. Sequencing was done on a sample of blood. These receptor sequences come from a man aged 25-40 years in good health.

V is TRBV20-1 and J is TRBJ2-4; TRBD2 agrees at 10 bases. CDR3 length equals 13 residues. Per germline, CDR1 DFQATT and CDR2 SNEGSKA (reference sequence). The ends lost 7 bases at V and 3 bases at J; junction bases unmatched: 3. This chain's CDR3 is CSVQRGGKNIQYF. CDR3 sequence (DNA): TGCAGTGTCCAGCGGGGGGGCAAAAACATTCAGTACTTC.

V usage is TRBV5-1 and J usage is TRBJ1-1; TRBD1 agrees at 8 bases. With 4 bases clipped from V and 4 bases from J, the junction kept 6 bases outside the gene matches. The CDR3 runs to 14 residues. Germline V gene sequence: CDR1 SGHRS, CDR2 YFSETQ. CDR3 sequence reads: CASSIGQGATEAFF. The CDR3 DNA sequence: TGCGCCAGCAGCATCGGACAGGGAGCCACTGAAGCTTTCTTT.

This clonotype was seen a few times. The genes are TRBV7-2 and TRBJ2-5; D not resolved. V shed 1 base and J shed 6 bases, with 12 bases lying between them. The CDR3 loop spans 14 amino acids. Germline V gene data show CDR1 as SGHTA and CDR2 as FQGNSA. CDR3 DNA: TGTGCCAGCAGCTTAGGCGGAGATATTCAGACCCAGTACTTC. Its translation is CASSLGGDIQTQYF. The complete variable domain, with remaining parts taken from reference TRBV7-2 and TRBJ2-5, reads GAGVSQSPSNKVTEKGKDVELRCDPISGHTALYWYRQSLGQGLEFLIYFQGNSAPDKSGLPSDRFSAERTGGSVSTLTIQRTQQEDSAVYLCASSLGGDIQTQYFGPGTRLLVL.

This clonotype appeared a few times. J is TRBJ2-3 and V is TRBV7-9, with 13 bases identical to TRBD2. Germline V gives CDR1 SEHNR, CDR2 FQNEAQ (reference sequence). V lost 1 base, J lost 2 bases, and 9 bases stayed unmatched. The CDR3 runs to 19 residues. CDR3 amino acids: CASSLGTSGGAGTTDTQYF. In DNA, the CDR3 is TGTGCCAGCAGCTTAGGGACTAGCGGGGGCGCTGGAACCACAGATACGCAGTATTTT.

The chain links TRBV6-2 or TRBV6-3 to TRBJ2-2, with D possibly being TRBD1 or TRBD2 (5 bases each). The V end lost 0 bases, the J end lost 5 bases, and 7 bases lay between the germline ends. This CDR3 spans 14 amino acids. Germline V gene lookup returns CDR1 MNHEY and CDR2 SVGEGT. The CDR3 reads CASSYSGETGELFF. The CDR3 DNA reads as TGTGCCAGCAGTTACTCGGGGGAAACCGGGGAGCTGTTTTTT.

In the case of this clonotype: Germline and junction disagree at one end, which may indicate a read error. The V and J genes are TRBV20-1 and TRBJ2-5, with TRBD2 identical over 8 bases. Germline values: CDR1 DFQATT, CDR2 SNEGSKA (reference sequence). This CDR3 has 15 amino acids. CDR3 nucleotide sequence: TGCGGTGCTAGAGATCGGGGGACTAGTCGGGAGACCCAGTACTTC. It encodes CGARDRGTSRETQYF.

This clonotype was counted a few times. The chain joins TRBV20-1 to TRBJ2-3; 12 bases align to TRBD2. The germline gives CDR1 DFQATT, CDR2 SNEGSKA (reference sequence). The CDR3 consists of 19 residues. V gave up 0 bases and J gave up 3 bases; unmatched junction bases: 13. The CDR3 sequence is CSARDQLGTSGYSTDTQYF. CDR3 coding DNA: TGCAGTGCTAGAGATCAATTAGGGACTAGCGGGTATAGTACAGATACGCAGTATTTT.

The chain joins TRBV5-1 to TRBJ2-2; a weak D match, TRBD2 (6 bases). Germline-derived CDR1 and CDR2 are SGHRS and YFSETQ. The CDR3 spans 14 residues. V was pared by 1 base and J by 7 bases, with 11 bases between. In DNA, the CDR3 is TGCGCCAGCAGCTTGTCTCAGGAGGGCGGGGAGCTGTTTTTT. Its translation: CASSLSQEGGELFF.

The chain recombines TRBV7-2 with TRBJ2-4; no clear D. V dropped 5 bases and J dropped 6 bases, with 14 bases sitting between them. CDR1 and CDR2 from the germline V gene are SGHTA and FQGNSA. The CDR3 covers 14 residues. CDR3 loop: CASSHGPGGNIQYF. The DNA of the CDR3 is TGTGCCAGCAGCCACGGGCCGGGCGGAAACATTCAGTACTTC.

The sample holds a few counts of this clonotype. V usage is TRBV7-2 and J usage is TRBJ1-4; no definite D call. The CDR3 covers 15 residues. V was cut by 5 bases and J by 0 bases, with 10 bases left in between. In germline, CDR1 is SGHTA, CDR2 FQGNSA. Written as DNA, the CDR3 is TGTGCCAGCAGCGCGGACCATTCAACTAATGAAAAACTGTTTTTT. It translates to CASSADHSTNEKLFF.

This clonotype was counted between two and nine times. The chain has TRBV7-3 and TRBJ2-1; 10 bases map to TRBD2. Germline V lookup: CDR1 SGHTA, CDR2 FQGTGA. V lost 4 bases, J lost 4 bases, and 7 bases stayed unmatched. The CDR3 length is 16 residues. CDR3 DNA sequence: TGTGCCAGCAGCTCCACAACTAGCGGGGCTTACAATGAGCAGTTCTTC. It translates to CASSSTTSGAYNEQFF.

The rearrangement links TRBV15 to TRBJ2-7; TRBD1 matches at 8 bases. From germline, CDR1 is LNHNV and CDR2 YYDKDF (reference sequence). J was trimmed by 2 bases and V by 4 bases; bases with no gene match: 4. The CDR3 consists of 14 residues. The CDR3 DNA sequence: TGTGCCACCAGCACGGGACAGGAGACCTACGAGCAGTACTTC. Amino acid sequence: CATSTGQETYEQYF.

The V call is TRBV28, the J call TRBJ2-7; unclear D gene. This CDR3 region has 15 residues. Germline CDR1 and CDR2: MDHEN and SYDVKM. V lost 5 bases to trimming and J lost 7 bases, with 21 bases between them. CDR3 in amino acids: CASSPTLGLQAEQYF. The CDR3 coding sequence is TGTGCCAGCAGTCCCACCCTTGGGCTGCAGGCTGAGCAGTACTTC.

This clonotype was counted once. The chain couples TRBV4-1 to TRBJ2-4; 8 bases map to TRBD1. Germline lookup yields CDR1 MGHRA and CDR2 YSYEKL. V shed 4 bases, J shed 6 bases, and the junction held 8 bases outside the gene matches. CDR3 length: 15 residues. The CDR3 region is CASSLQDRVGNIQYF. In nucleotides, the CDR3 is TGCGCCAGCAGCCTACAGGACAGGGTCGGAAACATTCAGTACTTC.

The rearrangement joins TRBV10-2 to TRBJ2-3; 7 nucleotides line up with TRBD2. The CDR3 extends over 16 amino acids. V was clipped by 3 bases and J by 6 bases; unmatched bases: 12. Germline V gene lookup returns CDR1 WSHSY and CDR2 SAAADI. The CDR3: CASSDGQRGNLDTQYF. The CDR3 DNA reads as TGCGCCAGCAGTGACGGCCAGCGGGGTAATTTGGATACGCAGTATTTT.

This chain links TRBV6-2 or TRBV6-3 with TRBJ2-1; a possible D gene is TRBD2 (6 bases). V gave up 4 bases and J gave up 5 bases, with 12 bases separating them. This CDR3 region has 14 residues. CDR1 and CDR2 from the germline V gene are MNHEY and SVGEGT. CDR3 protein: CASSSTRRDNEQFF. The CDR3 region has the DNA TGTGCCAGCAGTTCTACGCGGAGGGACAATGAGCAGTTCTTC.

A few counts support this clonotype. The chain recombines TRBV15 with TRBJ2-3, with D tentatively TRBD1 or TRBD2 (5 bases each). Germline V gene data show CDR1 as LNHNV and CDR2 as YYDKDF (reference sequence). Trimming removed 5 bases from V and 1 base from J, with 16 bases in between. This CDR3 is built from 16 residues. DNA of the CDR3: TGTGCCACCAGCCCAGAGGGACGTAAAGGCACAGATACGCAGTATTTT. It encodes CATSPEGRKGTDTQYF.

This clonotype has only one observation. The chain uses TRBV2 and TRBJ2-5, with 8 bases lining up with TRBD2. Germline assignment: CDR1 SNHLY and CDR2 FYNNEI. J was trimmed by 4 bases and V by 2 bases; bases with no gene match: 3. The CDR3 is 14 amino acids. CDR3 residues: CASSERTSPETQYF. The CDR3 bases are TGTGCCAGCAGTGAACGGACTAGCCCAGAGACCCAGTACTTC.

The table lists this clonotype with a few counts. The CDR3 region is CASSPAGFDEQYF. The CDR3 bases are TGTGCCAGCTCACCAGCGGGGTTCGACGAGCAGTACTTC. The V and J genes are TRBV18 and TRBJ2-7; possibly TRBD2 for D (6 bases). Trimming cost V 2 bases and J 5 bases, with 10 bases left between them. This CDR3 is 13 amino acids long. Germline V gives CDR1 KGHSH, CDR2 LQKENI.

V is TRBV21-1 and J is TRBJ1-6. TRBV21-1 is recorded as a pseudogene. This CDR3 spans 15 amino acids. The CDR3 region is CASSKVVAENSPLHF. CDR3 DNA sequence: TGTGCCAGCAGCAAAGTGGTGGCCGAGAATTCACCCCTCCACTTT.

This clonotype turned up a few times. This chain joins TRBV7-9 and TRBJ2-1, with 9 bases fitting TRBD1. The CDR3 runs to 15 residues. Trimming cost V 4 bases and J 5 bases; bases outside gene matches: 6. CDR1 and CDR2 (germline): SEHNR, FQNEAQ (reference sequence). CDR3 amino acids: CASSYVRDRDNEQFF. CDR3 nucleotide sequence: TGTGCCAGCAGCTACGTACGGGACAGGGACAATGAGCAGTTCTTC.

About this clonotype: One end of the junction fails to match germline, which may point to a read error. The genes are TRBV30 and TRBJ2-7; TRBD2 is a possible D gene (5 bases). The end of the DNA is better explained by TRBJ2-5, so the J call may be wrong. Looked up from germline, CDR1 is GTSNPN and CDR2 is SVGIG (reference sequence). The CDR3 spans 12 residues. The CDR3 DNA sequence: TGTGCCGGGAGTGTGTTTCGGGAGACCCAGTACTTC. It specifies CAGSVFRETQYF.

This rearrangement joins TRBV28 to TRBJ2-7; no clear D gene. The length of the CDR3 is 15 residues. The V and J ends lost 4 bases and 1 base respectively, with 14 bases between them. Germline V CDR1 and CDR2: MDHEN, SYDVKM. CDR3 loop: CASSYLGPGSYEQYF. The DNA for the CDR3 is TGTGCCAGCAGTTACCTCGGCCCCGGATCCTACGAGCAGTACTTC.

The genes are TRBV24-1 and TRBJ2-3; D perhaps matches TRBD1 (5 bases). V lost 0 bases and J lost 5, with 5 bases in between. The CDR3 has 13 residues. CDR1 and CDR2 from the germline V gene are KGHDR and SFDVKD. The CDR3 here is CATSDLRGDTQYF. The CDR3 DNA reads as TGTGCCACCAGTGATTTGAGGGGAGATACGCAGTATTTT.